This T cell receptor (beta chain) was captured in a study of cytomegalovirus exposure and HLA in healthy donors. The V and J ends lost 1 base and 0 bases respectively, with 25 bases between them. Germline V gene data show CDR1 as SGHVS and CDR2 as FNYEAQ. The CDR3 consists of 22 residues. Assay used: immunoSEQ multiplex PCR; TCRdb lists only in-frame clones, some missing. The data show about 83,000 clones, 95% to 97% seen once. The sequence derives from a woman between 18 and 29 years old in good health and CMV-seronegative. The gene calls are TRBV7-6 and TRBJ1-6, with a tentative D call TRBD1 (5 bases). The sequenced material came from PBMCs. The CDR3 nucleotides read TGTGCCAGCAGCTTAGTGGGTTCTATCGAAAGGGGCCTAAGCTCCTATAATTCACCCCTCCACTTT. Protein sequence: CASSLVGSIERGLSSYNSPLHF. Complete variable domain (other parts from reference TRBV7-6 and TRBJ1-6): GAGVSQSPRYKVTKRGQDVALRCDPISGHVSLYWYRQALGQGPEFLTYFNYEAQQDKSGLPNDRFSAERPEGSISTLTIQRTEQRDSAMYRCASSLVGSIERGLSSYNSPLHFGNGTRLTVT.